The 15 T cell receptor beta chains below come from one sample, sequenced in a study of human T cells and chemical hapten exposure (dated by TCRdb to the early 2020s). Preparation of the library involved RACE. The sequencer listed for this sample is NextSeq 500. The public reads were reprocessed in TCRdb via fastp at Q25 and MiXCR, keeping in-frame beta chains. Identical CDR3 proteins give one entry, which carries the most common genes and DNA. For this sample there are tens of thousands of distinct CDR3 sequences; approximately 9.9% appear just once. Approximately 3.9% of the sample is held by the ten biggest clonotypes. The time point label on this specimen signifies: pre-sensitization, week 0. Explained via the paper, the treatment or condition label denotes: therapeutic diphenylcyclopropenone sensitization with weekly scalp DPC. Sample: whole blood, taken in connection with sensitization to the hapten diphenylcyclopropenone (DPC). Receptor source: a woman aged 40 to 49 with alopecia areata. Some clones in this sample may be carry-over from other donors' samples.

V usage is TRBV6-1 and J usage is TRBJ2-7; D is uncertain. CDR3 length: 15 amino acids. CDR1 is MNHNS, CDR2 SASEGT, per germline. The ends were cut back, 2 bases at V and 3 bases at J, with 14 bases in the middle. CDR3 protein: CASSEWVSRSYEQYF. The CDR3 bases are TGTGCCAGCAGTGAATGGGTCAGTCGGAGCTACGAGCAGTACTTC.

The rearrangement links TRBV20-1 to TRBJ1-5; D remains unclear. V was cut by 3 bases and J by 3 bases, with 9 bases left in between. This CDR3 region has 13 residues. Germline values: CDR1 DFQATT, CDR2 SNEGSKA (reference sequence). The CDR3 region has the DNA TGCAGTGCTAGGCTCACAGTCAATCAGCCCCAGCATTTT. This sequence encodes CSARLTVNQPQHF.

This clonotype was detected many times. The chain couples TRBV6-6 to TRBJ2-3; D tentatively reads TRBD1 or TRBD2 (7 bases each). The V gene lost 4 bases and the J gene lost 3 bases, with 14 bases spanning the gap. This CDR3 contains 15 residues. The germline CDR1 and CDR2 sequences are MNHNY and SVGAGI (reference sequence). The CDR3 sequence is CASSWEGADTDTQYF. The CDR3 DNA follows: TGTGCCAGCAGTTGGGAGGGGGCGGATACAGATACGCAGTATTTT.

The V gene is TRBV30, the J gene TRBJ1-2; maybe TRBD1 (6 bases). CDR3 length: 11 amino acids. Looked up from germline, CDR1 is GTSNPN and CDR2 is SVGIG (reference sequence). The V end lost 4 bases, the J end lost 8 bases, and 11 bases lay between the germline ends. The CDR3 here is CAWNTGFGYTF. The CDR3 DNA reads TGTGCCTGGAATACAGGGTTCGGCTACACCTTC.

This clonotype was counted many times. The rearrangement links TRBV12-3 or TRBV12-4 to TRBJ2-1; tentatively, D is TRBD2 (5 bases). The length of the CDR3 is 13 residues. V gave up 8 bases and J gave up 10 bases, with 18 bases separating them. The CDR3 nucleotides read TGTGCCAGCGGAAATCAGGAGGCAAACGAGCAGTTCTTC. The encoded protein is CASGNQEANEQFF.

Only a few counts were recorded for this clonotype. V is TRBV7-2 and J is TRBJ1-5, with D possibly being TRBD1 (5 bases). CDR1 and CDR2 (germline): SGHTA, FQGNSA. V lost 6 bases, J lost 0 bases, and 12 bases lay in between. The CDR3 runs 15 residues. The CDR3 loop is CASRVRDGSNQPQHF. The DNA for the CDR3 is TGTGCCAGCAGAGTCAGGGACGGTAGCAATCAGCCCCAGCATTTT.

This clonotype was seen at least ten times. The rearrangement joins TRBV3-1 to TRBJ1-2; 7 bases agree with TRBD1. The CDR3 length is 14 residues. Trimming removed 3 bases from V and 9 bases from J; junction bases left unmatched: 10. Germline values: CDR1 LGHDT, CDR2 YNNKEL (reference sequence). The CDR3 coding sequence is TGTGCCAGCAGCCAGAATTGGGACAGTGCAAGCTACACCTTC. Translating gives CASSQNWDSASYTF.

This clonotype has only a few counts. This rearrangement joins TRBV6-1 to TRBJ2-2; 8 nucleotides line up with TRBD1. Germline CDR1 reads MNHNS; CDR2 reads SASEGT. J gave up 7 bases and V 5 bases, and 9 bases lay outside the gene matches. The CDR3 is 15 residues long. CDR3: CASSPDQGAVGELFF. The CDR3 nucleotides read TGTGCCAGCAGTCCCGACCAGGGGGCGGTCGGGGAGCTGTTTTTT.

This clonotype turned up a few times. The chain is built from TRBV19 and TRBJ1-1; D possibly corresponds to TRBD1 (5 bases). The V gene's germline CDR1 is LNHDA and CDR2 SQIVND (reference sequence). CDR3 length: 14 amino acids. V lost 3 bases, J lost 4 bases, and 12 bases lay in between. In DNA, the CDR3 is TGTGCCAGTAGTATCCCCCAGGGAGGCACTGAAGCTTTCTTT. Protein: CASSIPQGGTEAFF.

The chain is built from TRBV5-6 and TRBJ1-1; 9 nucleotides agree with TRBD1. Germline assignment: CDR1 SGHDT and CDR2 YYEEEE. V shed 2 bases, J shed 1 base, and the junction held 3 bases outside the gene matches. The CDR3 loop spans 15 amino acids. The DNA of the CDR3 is TGTGCCAGCAGCTTCGGGACAGGGAAGAACACTGAAGCTTTCTTT. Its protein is CASSFGTGKNTEAFF.

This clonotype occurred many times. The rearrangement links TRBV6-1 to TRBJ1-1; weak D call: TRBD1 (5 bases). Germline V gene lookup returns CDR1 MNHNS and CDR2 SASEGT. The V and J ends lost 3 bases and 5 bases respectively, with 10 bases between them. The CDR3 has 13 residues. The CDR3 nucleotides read TGTGCCAGCAGTGACAGGGTTTGGACTGAAGCTTTCTTT. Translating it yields CASSDRVWTEAFF.

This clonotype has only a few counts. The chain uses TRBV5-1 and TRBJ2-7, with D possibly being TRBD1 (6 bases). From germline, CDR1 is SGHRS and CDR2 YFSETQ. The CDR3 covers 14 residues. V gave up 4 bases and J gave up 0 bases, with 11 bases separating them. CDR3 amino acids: CASSPWTVSYEQYF. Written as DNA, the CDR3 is TGCGCCAGCAGCCCATGGACAGTCTCCTACGAGCAGTACTTC.

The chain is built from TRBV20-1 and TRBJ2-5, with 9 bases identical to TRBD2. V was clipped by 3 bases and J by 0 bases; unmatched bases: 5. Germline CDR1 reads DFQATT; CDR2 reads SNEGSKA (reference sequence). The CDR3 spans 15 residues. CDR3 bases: TGCAGTGCTAGTCCTGTAGCGGGGGACCAAGAGACCCAGTACTTC. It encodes CSASPVAGDQETQYF.

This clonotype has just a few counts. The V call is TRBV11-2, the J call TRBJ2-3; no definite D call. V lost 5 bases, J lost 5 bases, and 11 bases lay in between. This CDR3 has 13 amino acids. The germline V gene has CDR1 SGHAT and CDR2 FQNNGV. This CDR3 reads CASSPRVGDTQYF. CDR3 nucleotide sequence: TGTGCCAGCAGCCCTCGTGTTGGAGATACGCAGTATTTT.

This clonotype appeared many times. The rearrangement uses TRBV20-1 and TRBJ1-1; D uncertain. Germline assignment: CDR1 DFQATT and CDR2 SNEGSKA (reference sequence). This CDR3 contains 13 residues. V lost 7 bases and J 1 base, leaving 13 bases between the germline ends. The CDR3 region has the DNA TGCAGTGTCGGACGCCGAGGGAACACTGAAGCTTTCTTT. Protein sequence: CSVGRRGNTEAFF.